This is a list of T cell receptor beta chains from one sample in a study of shared clonotypes between healthy human individuals. The table came from immunoSEQ multiplex PCR; TCRdb's copy has only in-frame clones and leaves some out. The table shows 550,000 to 600,000 clones, with about 98% occurring only once. The material sequenced was naive CD8+ T cells sorted from blood. All receptors derive from a man aged 30 to 45 in good health. CDR3s include the opening cysteine and the closing phenylalanine or tryptophan. The D gene is left open where the match is weak. Not all rows give a size; the values are once, few, many and, for expanded clones, a class.

J gene | V gene | clone size | D gene | CDR3 DNA | CDR3 protein
TRBJ1-1 | TRBV5-1 | NA | TRBD1 | TGCGCCAGCAGCTGGATACCGGGACAGGGGTCGGGCACTGAAGCTTTCTTT | CASSWIPGQGSGTEAFF
TRBJ2-5 | TRBV10-1 | once | NA | TGCGCCAGCAGTGAGTCGCCAGGGTTCCAAGAGACCCAGTACTTC | CASSESPGFQETQYF
TRBJ2-7 | TRBV28 | NA | NA | TGTGCCAGCAGTTCCTACAGGAGCTCCTACGAGCAGTACTTC | CASSSYRSSYEQYF
TRBJ2-1 | TRBV27 | NA | TRBD2 | TGTGCCAGCAGTTTAGCAGCGGGAGTTGATGAGCAGTTCTTC | CASSLAAGVDEQFF
TRBJ2-5 | TRBV30 | NA | TRBD1 | TGTGCCTGGAGTGTCGGGACAGGGAGGAAGACCCAGTACTTC | CAWSVGTGRKTQYF
TRBJ2-2 | TRBV7-8 | NA | NA | TGTGCCAGCAGCCGAAGAGCCAGGACCACGAGCGGGGAGCTGTTTTTT | CASSRRARTTSGELFF
TRBJ2-3 | TRBV7-9 | NA | NA | TGTGCCAGCAGCCCTCGCGACGGGAATAAATTGGGAACAGATACGCAGTATTTT | CASSPRDGNKLGTDTQYF
TRBJ2-2 | TRBV6-5 | NA | NA | TGTGCCAGCAGTTACCGGACTGACACCGGGGAGCTGTTTTTT | CASSYRTDTGELFF
TRBJ1-2 | TRBV14 | once | NA | TGTGCCAGCAGCCAACGCAGGGACGAGATCGGCTATGGCTACACCTTC | CASSQRRDEIGYGYTF
TRBJ2-7 | TRBV27 | NA | NA | TGTGCCAGCAGCCGCAGCGGGCCCAACGAGCAGTACTTC | CASSRSGPNEQYF
TRBJ1-1 | TRBV29-1 | NA | NA | TGCAGCGCCGCCGAGGGGGGGGTTGAAGCTTTCTTT | CSAAEGGVEAFF
TRBJ2-1 | TRBV11-3 | NA | TRBD2 | TGTGCCAGCAGCCCGGGACTAGCCGTCTACAATGAGCAGTTCTTC | CASSPGLAVYNEQFF
TRBJ1-5 | TRBV11-2 | NA | NA | TGTGCCAGCAGCTTGTATAGCAATCAGCCCCAGCATTTT | CASSLYSNQPQHF
TRBJ2-2 | TRBV10-1 | NA | NA | TGCGCCAGCAGCCAGGGCGCCGGGGAGCTGTTTTTT | CASSQGAGELFF
TRBJ2-1 | TRBV7-7 | NA | NA | TGTGCCAGCAGCTTAGAAGGACTCAATGAGCAGTTCTTC | CASSLEGLNEQFF
TRBJ2-5 | TRBV2 | NA | NA | TGTGCCAGCAGTGAAAACGAACAGGGAGGGGAGACCCAGTACTTC | CASSENEQGGETQYF
TRBJ1-1 | TRBV4-1 | NA | TRBD1 | TGCGCCAGCAGCCACGTGCCAGGGGGAGAGGGCACTGAAGCTTTCTTT | CASSHVPGGEGTEAFF
TRBJ1-1 | TRBV4-1 | NA | NA | TGCGCCAGCAGCCAAGCTCGGTTGGAGGGTCCAGCTTTCTTT | CASSQARLEGPAFF
TRBJ2-2 | TRBV7-9 | NA | NA | TGTGCCAGCAGCTTTCCTCTCCGGGAGTTAAACACCGGGGAGCTGTTTTTT | CASSFPLRELNTGELFF
TRBJ2-2 | TRBV4-1 | NA | NA | TGCGCCAGCAGCGCCAGGGAGACCGGGGAGCTGTTTTTT | CASSARETGELFF
TRBJ1-2 | TRBV6-1 | NA | NA | TGTGCCAGCAGTGGTCGGGGATCCAACTATGGCTACACCTTC | CASSGRGSNYGYTF
TRBJ1-1 | TRBV13 | NA | TRBD1 | TGTGCCAGCAGCTACGGGACAGGGGGCGCGTACACTGAAGCTTTCTTT | CASSYGTGGAYTEAFF
TRBJ1-5 | TRBV10-3 | NA | NA | TGTGCCATCAGTGAGGGAGTTAATCAGCCCCAGCATTTT | CAISEGVNQPQHF
TRBJ2-7 | TRBV7-8 | once | NA | TGTGCCAGCAGCTTAAGGGACGCGAACGAGCAGTACTTC | CASSLRDANEQYF
TRBJ1-5 | TRBV4-1 | once | NA | TGCGCCAGCAGCCCGCGAGCGGGAAACAATCAGCCCCAGCATTTT | CASSPRAGNNQPQHF
TRBJ2-7 | TRBV5-1 | NA | TRBD1 | TGCGCCAGCAGCCTCGGGACAGGGGGGACCTACGAGCAGTACTTC | CASSLGTGGTYEQYF
TRBJ2-1 | TRBV29-1 | NA | TRBD2 | TGCAGCGTTGAGTCAGTAGCGGGACTGATCTCTGCCTACAATGAGCAGTTCTTC | CSVESVAGLISAYNEQFF
TRBJ2-1 | TRBV13 | NA | NA | TGTGCCAGCAGCCCCAGGTCGGGAGAGAGGGACAATGAGCAGTTCTTC | CASSPRSGERDNEQFF
TRBJ2-7 | TRBV29-1 | NA | TRBD2 | TGCAGCGTTGAATTGGAACGGGAGGGCCTTAGGGACGAGCAGTACTTC | CSVELEREGLRDEQYF
TRBJ1-1 | TRBV9 | NA | NA | TGTGCCAGCAGCCCCGGAGGCGGGTTGAACACTGAAGCTTTCTTT | CASSPGGGLNTEAFF
TRBJ2-5 | TRBV2 | NA | TRBD1 | TGTGCCAGCAAAACGGGACAGGTTCAAGAGACCCAGTACTTC | CASKTGQVQETQYF
TRBJ1-1 | TRBV7-6 | NA | TRBD1 | TGTGCCAGCAGCTTACACGGGGACAGGACGGACACTGAAGCTTTCTTT | CASSLHGDRTDTEAFF
TRBJ2-7 | TRBV19 | NA | NA | TGTGCCAGTAGCCTCCTGGGCAGCTCCTACGAGCAGTACTTC | CASSLLGSSYEQYF
TRBJ2-7 | TRBV6-1 | NA | NA | TGTGCCAGCCAAAAATTTGGCTCTTACGAGCAGTACTTC | CASQKFGSYEQYF
TRBJ2-7 | TRBV6-1 | NA | NA | TGTGCCAGCAGTGACGAGCAGTACTTC | CASSDEQYF
TRBJ1-4 | TRBV11-2 | NA | TRBD1 | TGTGCCAGCAGCTTAGGGGGGACAGGGGGCGCGGAAAAACTGTTTTTT | CASSLGGTGGAEKLFF
TRBJ1-4 | TRBV27 | NA | NA | TGTGCCAGCAGTCCCTCCCTGGGGGACGACTACACAACTAATGAAAAACTGTTTTTT | CASSPSLGDDYTTNEKLFF
TRBJ2-1 | TRBV6-5 | NA | TRBD1 | TGTGCCAGCAGCGACAGGGTACATGAGCAGTTCTTC | CASSDRVHEQFF
TRBJ1-1 | TRBV6-5 | NA | TRBD1 | TGTGCCAGCAGTAACAGGGGGGACACTGAAGCTTTCTTT | CASSNRGDTEAFF
TRBJ2-2 | TRBV7-9 | NA | TRBD1 | TGTGCCACCCAGGGGGCGCCGAACCCGAACACCGGGGAGCTGTTTTTT | CATQGAPNPNTGELFF
TRBJ1-1 | TRBV29-1 | NA | TRBD1 | TGCAGCTCCTTAAGACAGGGTACTGAAGCTTTCTTT | CSSLRQGTEAFF
TRBJ2-1 | TRBV7-2 | NA | NA | TGTGCCAGCAGCTTACCGGCGGTGTCTGAGCAGTTCTTC | CASSLPAVSEQFF
TRBJ2-1 | TRBV30 | NA | NA | TGTGCCTGGAGTGTTCCGGTATACAAATACTCCTACAATGAGCAGTTCTTC | CAWSVPVYKYSYNEQFF
TRBJ2-3 | TRBV20-1 | NA | NA | TGCAGTGCACTGCTAGATACGCAGTATTTT | CSALLDTQYF
TRBJ2-1 | TRBV13 | once | TRBD2 | TGTGCCAGCAGCTTAAGCCTAGCGGGAGGGTTTGAGCAGTTCTTC | CASSLSLAGGFEQFF
TRBJ2-3 | TRBV5-1 | NA | NA | TGCGCCAGCAGAACAACAGATACGCAGTATTTT | CASRTTDTQYF
TRBJ1-2 | TRBV4-1 | NA | NA | TGCGCCAGCAGCCAACAAGTGTTCTATGGCTACACCTTC | CASSQQVFYGYTF